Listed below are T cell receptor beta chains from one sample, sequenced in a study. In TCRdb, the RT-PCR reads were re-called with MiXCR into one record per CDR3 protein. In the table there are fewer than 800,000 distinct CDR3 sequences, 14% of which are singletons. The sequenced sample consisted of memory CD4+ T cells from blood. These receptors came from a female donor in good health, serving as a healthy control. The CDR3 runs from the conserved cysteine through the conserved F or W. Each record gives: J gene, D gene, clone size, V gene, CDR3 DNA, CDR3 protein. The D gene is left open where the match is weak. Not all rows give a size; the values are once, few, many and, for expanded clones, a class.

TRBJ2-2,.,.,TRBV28,TGTGCCAGTATCCTCAGTCTGAACACCGGGGAGCTGTTTTTT,CASILSLNTGELFF
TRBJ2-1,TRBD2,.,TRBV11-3,TGTGCCAGCAGCAAAGGCGCGGGGGGGCATGAGCAGTTCTTC,CASSKGAGGHEQFF
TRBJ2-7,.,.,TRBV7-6,TGTGCCAGCAGCTTTCAAGGCCACGAGCAGTACTTC,CASSFQGHEQYF
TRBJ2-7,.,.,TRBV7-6,TGTGCCAGTAGTATCGACGTCACTGACGAGCAGTACTTC,CASSIDVTDEQYF
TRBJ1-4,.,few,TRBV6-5,TGTGCCAGCAGCCCAGGGTTTTTGGCTACTAATGAAAAACTGTTTTTT,CASSPGFLATNEKLFF
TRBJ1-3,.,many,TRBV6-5,TGTGCCAGCAGAGTGGCAGGGACTGGCTTTGGAAACACCATATATTTT,CASRVAGTGFGNTIYF
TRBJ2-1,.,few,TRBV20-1,TGCAGTGCTAGCCCCGGGGCGAAGGAGCAGTTCTTC,CSASPGAKEQFF
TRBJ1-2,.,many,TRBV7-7,TGTGCCAGCAGCCCGCTTGGCGACAGTCGCTACACCTTC,CASSPLGDSRYTF
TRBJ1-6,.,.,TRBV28,TGTGCCAGCAGTTTGCCCGGGAATAATTCACCCCTCCACTTT,CASSLPGNNSPLHF
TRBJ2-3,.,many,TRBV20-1,TGCAGTGCTAGACGACAGATAGCAGGGGATACGCAGTATTTT,CSARRQIAGDTQYF
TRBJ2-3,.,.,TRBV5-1,TGCGCCAGCAGCTTGGCCCTTGCGGAGAGCACAGATACGCAGTATTTT,CASSLALAESTDTQYF
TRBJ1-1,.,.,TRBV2,TGTGCCACCACAGGTCGGGCCAAGAACACTGAAGCTTTCTTT,CATTGRAKNTEAFF
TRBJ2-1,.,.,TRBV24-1,TGTGCCACCAGTGCGAAGGGCCTCACCCGGGGTGAGCAGTTCTTC,CATSAKGLTRGEQFF
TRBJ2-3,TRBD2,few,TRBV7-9,TGTGCCAGCAGCCAAGGGACTAGCGGGTATACAGATACGCAGTATTTT,CASSQGTSGYTDTQYF
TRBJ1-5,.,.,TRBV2,TGTGCCAGCATGACAGACAGACAAGGCAATCAGCCCCAGCATTTT,CASMTDRQGNQPQHF
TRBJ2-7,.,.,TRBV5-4,TGTGCCAGCAGCTTGGGGCGCGGGAACACCTACGAGCAGTACTTC,CASSLGRGNTYEQYF
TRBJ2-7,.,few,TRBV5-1,TGCGCCAGCAGCTTTGACCCAGGTGTCGACGAGCAGTACTTC,CASSFDPGVDEQYF
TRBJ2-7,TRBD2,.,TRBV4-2,TGTGCCAGCAGTCGCGGGGGAATGGCCTACGAGCAGTACTTC,CASSRGGMAYEQYF
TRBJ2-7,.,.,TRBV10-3,TGTGCCATCAGGAGGGACGTATCCTACGAGCAGTACTTC,CAIRRDVSYEQYF
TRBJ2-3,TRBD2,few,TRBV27,TGTGCCAGCAGTATAGGACTAGCGGGACCTAGCACAGATACGCAGTATTTT,CASSIGLAGPSTDTQYF
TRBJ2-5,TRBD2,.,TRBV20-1,TGCAGTGCTAGAGAAGCGGGGGGGCCGGGGGAGACCCAGTACTTC,CSAREAGGPGETQYF
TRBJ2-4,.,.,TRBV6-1,TGTGCCAGCAGTGAAGCTCCGGGGGCTAATCAGTACTTC,CASSEAPGANQYF
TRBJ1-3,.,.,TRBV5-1,TGCGCCAGCAGCCGGAACAGCCGCTCCGGCCCGGAGACCATATATTTT,CASSRNSRSGPETIYF
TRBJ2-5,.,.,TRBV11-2,TGTGCCAGCAGTTCCGGGTCAGGAGAGACCCAGTACTTC,CASSSGSGETQYF
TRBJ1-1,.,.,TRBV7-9,TGTGCCAGCAGCTCCCCCCGGGACACCCTCATGAACACTGAAGCTTTCTTT,CASSSPRDTLMNTEAFF
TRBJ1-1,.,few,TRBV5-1,TGCGCCAGCAGCCAAGGAGGACGGTTCGGCACTGAAGCTTTCTTT,CASSQGGRFGTEAFF
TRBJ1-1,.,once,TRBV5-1,TGCGCCAGCAGCACCCGACTAGCGGGACTTGGAGCTTTCTTT,CASSTRLAGLGAFF
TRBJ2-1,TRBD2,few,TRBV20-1,TGCAGTGCTCTGGGACTAGATACTGAGCAGTTCTTC,CSALGLDTEQFF
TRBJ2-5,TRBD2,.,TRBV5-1,TGCGCCAGCGGATGGACTAGAGGAGAGACCCAGTACTTC,CASGWTRGETQYF